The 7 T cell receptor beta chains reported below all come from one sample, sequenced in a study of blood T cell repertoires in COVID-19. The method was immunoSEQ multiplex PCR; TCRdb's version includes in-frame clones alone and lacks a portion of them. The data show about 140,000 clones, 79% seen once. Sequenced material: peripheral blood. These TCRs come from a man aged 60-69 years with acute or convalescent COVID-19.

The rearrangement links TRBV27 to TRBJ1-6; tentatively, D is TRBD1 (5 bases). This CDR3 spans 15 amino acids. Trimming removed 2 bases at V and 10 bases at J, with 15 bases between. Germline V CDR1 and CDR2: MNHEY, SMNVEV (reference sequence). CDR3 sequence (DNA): TGTGCCAGCAGTTTAGAGATCGGGGGGAAATCACCCCTCCACTTT. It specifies CASSLEIGGKSPLHF.

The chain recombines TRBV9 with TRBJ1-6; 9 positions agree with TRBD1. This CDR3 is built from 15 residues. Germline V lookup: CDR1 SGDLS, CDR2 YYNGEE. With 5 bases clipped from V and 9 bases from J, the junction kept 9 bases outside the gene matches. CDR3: CASSLTGTGSSPLHF. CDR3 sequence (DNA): TGTGCCAGCAGTCTGACCGGGACAGGGAGTTCACCCCTCCACTTT.

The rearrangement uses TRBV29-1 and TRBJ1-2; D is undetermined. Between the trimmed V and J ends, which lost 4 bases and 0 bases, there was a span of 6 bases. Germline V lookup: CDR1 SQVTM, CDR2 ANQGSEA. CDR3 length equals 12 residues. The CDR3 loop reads CSVGQTNYGYTF. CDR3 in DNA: TGCAGCGTTGGGCAGACTAACTATGGCTACACCTTC. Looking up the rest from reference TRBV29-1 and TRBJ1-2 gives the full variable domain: SAVISQKPSRDICQRGTSLTIQCQVDSQVTMMFWYRQQPGQSLTLIATANQGSEATYESGFVIDKFPISRPNLTFSTLTVSNMSPEDSSIYLCSVGQTNYGYTFGSGTRLTVV.

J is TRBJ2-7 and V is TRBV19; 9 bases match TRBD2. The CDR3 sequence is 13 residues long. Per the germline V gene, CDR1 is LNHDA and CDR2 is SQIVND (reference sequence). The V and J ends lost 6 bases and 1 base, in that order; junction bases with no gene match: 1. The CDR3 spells CASRTSGSYEQYF. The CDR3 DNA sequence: TGTGCCAGTAGGACTAGCGGTTCCTACGAGCAGTACTTC.

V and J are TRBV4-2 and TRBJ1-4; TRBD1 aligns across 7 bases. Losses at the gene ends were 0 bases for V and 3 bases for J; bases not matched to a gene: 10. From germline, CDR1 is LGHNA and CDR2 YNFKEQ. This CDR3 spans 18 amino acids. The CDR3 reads CASSQEPGGVGANEKLFF. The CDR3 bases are TGTGCCAGCAGCCAAGAGCCAGGGGGAGTCGGTGCTAATGAAAAACTGTTTTTT.

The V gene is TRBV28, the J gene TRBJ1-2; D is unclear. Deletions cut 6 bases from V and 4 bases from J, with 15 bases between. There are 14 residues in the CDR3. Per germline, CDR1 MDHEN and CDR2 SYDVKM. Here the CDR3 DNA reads TGTGCCAGCAGAAACCCCGCCCAACTCTATGGCTACACCTTC. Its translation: CASRNPAQLYGYTF.

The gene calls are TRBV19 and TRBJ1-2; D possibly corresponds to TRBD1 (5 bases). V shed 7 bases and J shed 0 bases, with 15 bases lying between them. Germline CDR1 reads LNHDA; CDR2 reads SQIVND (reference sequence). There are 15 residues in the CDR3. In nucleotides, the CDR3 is TGTGCCAGTACTAGACAGCTACGAGCTAACTATGGCTACACCTTC. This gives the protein CASTRQLRANYGYTF.